The rows below give T cell receptor beta chains drawn from one sample of a study of T cell changes during pregnancy in multiple sclerosis. Clones were sequenced by immunoSEQ multiplex PCR, and TCRdb holds only the in-frame ones, with some missing. The sample has 50,000 or so clones; approximately 91% are singletons. This sample comprised CD4+ T cells from peripheral blood mononuclear cells, obtained in the second trimester of pregnancy. The receptors shown here come from a female donor with multiple sclerosis, enrolled in a pregnancy study. CDR3s include the opening cysteine and the closing phenylalanine or tryptophan. The D gene is left open where the match is weak. Clone size appears in some rows only: once, few, many, or a class for an expanded clone.

>NA|TRBJ1-1|NA|TRBV10-1
CASRNTVNTEAFF
TGCGCCAGCAGGAATACAGTGAACACTGAAGCTTTCTTT
>NA|TRBJ1-1|once|TRBV7-9
CASSFGVYRGTTDTEAFF
TGTGCCAGCAGCTTTGGTGTCTACCGCGGGACTACGGACACTGAAGCTTTCTTT
>TRBD2|TRBJ2-1|once|TRBV14
CASSLRLAVTNNEQFF
TGTGCCAGCAGCCTCCGACTAGCGGTGACGAACAATGAGCAGTTCTTC
>TRBD2|TRBJ2-3|NA|TRBV4-1
CASRQLAGVGSDTQYF
TGCGCCAGCAGACAACTAGCGGGGGTAGGTTCAGATACGCAGTATTTT
>NA|TRBJ1-6|NA|TRBV6-4
CASSPTGDSSPLHF
TGTGCCAGCTCCCCAACAGGAGACAGTTCACCCCTCCACTTT
>NA|TRBJ2-7|NA|TRBV6-5
CASSLRGYYEQYF
TGTGCCAGCAGCCTCAGGGGCTACTACGAGCAGTACTTC
>NA|TRBJ1-6|NA|TRBV15
CATSRVAAPGANSPLHF
TGTGCCACCAGCAGAGTAGCCGCGCCAGGGGCTAATTCACCCCTCCACTTT
>TRBD1|TRBJ1-6|NA|TRBV28
CASRSTGQNSPLHF
TGTGCCAGCAGGTCGACAGGGCAAAATTCACCCCTCCACTTT
>NA|TRBJ2-2|NA|TRBV5-1
CASSSAQGSGELFF
TGCGCCAGCAGCTCGGCTCAGGGATCCGGGGAGCTGTTTTTT
>TRBD1|TRBJ1-1|NA|TRBV11-1
CASSTGQVNTEAFF
TGTGCCAGCAGCACCGGACAGGTGAACACTGAAGCTTTCTTT
>TRBD2|TRBJ2-7|NA|TRBV25-1
CASSENRAGGTGGEQYF
TGTGCCAGCAGTGAGAACCGAGCGGGGGGGACCGGGGGCGAGCAGTACTTC
>NA|TRBJ1-2|NA|TRBV6-1
CASSDFRDSPGYTF
TGTGCCAGCAGTGACTTCAGGGATTCCCCTGGCTACACCTTC
>TRBD1|TRBJ1-5|NA|TRBV2
CASSGTGPNQPQHF
TGTGCCAGCAGTGGGACAGGGCCAAATCAGCCCCAGCATTTT
>TRBD1|TRBJ1-5|NA|TRBV19
CASSTKGAGGSSNQPQHF
TGTGCCAGTAGTACCAAGGGGGCAGGGGGCAGTAGCAATCAGCCCCAGCATTTT
>TRBD2|TRBJ2-3|NA|TRBV6-1
CASSALAGGGGTDTQYF
TGTGCCAGCAGTGCCCTAGCGGGAGGGGGGGGCACAGATACGCAGTATTTT
>TRBD1|TRBJ1-2|once|TRBV23-1
CASSQSLKVGQSHGYTF
TGCGCCAGCAGTCAATCTTTAAAGGTGGGACAGAGCCATGGCTACACCTTC
>TRBD2|TRBJ2-7|NA|TRBV10-3
CAISSGVGYEQYF
TGTGCCATCAGCAGCGGGGTAGGGTACGAGCAGTACTTC
>NA|TRBJ2-1|NA|TRBV9
CASSVEVLTRGNEQFF
TGTGCCAGCAGCGTAGAAGTTCTAACCCGAGGAAATGAGCAGTTCTTC
>NA|TRBJ2-7|NA|TRBV27
CASSTVGEQYF
TGTGCCAGCAGCACTGTCGGTGAGCAGTACTTC
>NA|TRBJ2-1|NA|TRBV5-1
CASSTGAGGRFYNEQFF
TGCGCCAGCAGCACTGGTGCCGGGGGGCGCTTCTACAATGAGCAGTTCTTC
>TRBD1|TRBJ1-5|NA|TRBV25-1
CASSEAGTGADQPQHF
TGTGCCAGCAGTGAAGCCGGGACAGGGGCTGATCAGCCCCAGCATTTT
>NA|TRBJ2-1|once|TRBV27
CASSPQGRSYNEQFF
TGTGCCAGTTCGCCACAGGGACGCTCCTACAATGAGCAGTTCTTC
>NA|TRBJ2-2|NA|TRBV9
CASSPIGGAGELFF
TGTGCCAGCAGCCCAATAGGGGGGGCCGGGGAGCTGTTTTTT
>NA|TRBJ2-1|NA|TRBV5-1
CASSSVSRGLNEQFF
TGCGCCAGCAGCTCAGTCAGTAGGGGCCTCAATGAGCAGTTCTTC
>NA|TRBJ2-5|once|TRBV2
CASNSQGRETQYF
TGTGCCAGCAATAGCCAGGGTCGAGAGACCCAGTACTTC
>NA|TRBJ2-3|NA|TRBV5-1
CASSLGPLEEFTDTQYF
TGCGCCAGCAGCTTGGGACCCCTAGAGGAGTTCACAGATACGCAGTATTTT
>TRBD2|TRBJ2-5|NA|TRBV5-4
CASSPNSGETQYF
TGTGCCAGCAGCCCTAATAGCGGGGAGACCCAGTACTTC
>NA|TRBJ2-2|medium-sized|TRBV1
CTSSQDRWRETGELFF
TGCACCAGCAGCCAAGATAGGTGGCGGGAGACCGGGGAGCTGTTTTTT
>NA|TRBJ1-6|NA|TRBV18
CASSPAGPEAPLHF
TGTGCCAGCTCACCGGCGGGACCGGAGGCACCCCTCCACTTT
>NA|TRBJ1-4|few|TRBV7-9
CASSSPRKGRAEGNEKLFF
TGTGCCAGCAGCTCCCCGCGAAAGGGGCGCGCGGAAGGTAATGAAAAACTGTTTTTT
>NA|TRBJ2-5|NA|TRBV18
CASSPVGASGVYQETQYF
TGTGCCAGCTCACCAGTGGGTGCCTCAGGGGTGTACCAAGAGACCCAGTACTTC
>NA|TRBJ2-5|NA|TRBV7-8
CASSLSALAGYQETQYF
TGTGCCAGCAGCTTATCGGCGTTAGCAGGGTACCAAGAGACCCAGTACTTC
>NA|TRBJ1-2|NA|TRBV7-9
CASSSRDYGYTF
TGTGCCAGCAGTAGCAGGGACTATGGCTACACCTTC
>NA|TRBJ1-2|NA|TRBV4-1
CASSQAPRRGYGYTF
TGCGCCAGCAGCCAAGCTCCGCGAAGGGGCTATGGCTACACCTTC
>TRBD1|TRBJ2-2|NA|TRBV5-1
CASSLGDRSTGELFF
TGCGCCAGCAGCTTAGGGGACAGAAGCACCGGGGAGCTGTTTTTT
>NA|TRBJ2-1|NA|TRBV19
CASSTGPPKFF
TGTGCCAGCTCTACAGGGCCCCCAAAGTTCTTC
>NA|TRBJ1-2|NA|TRBV9
CASSVATEADYTF
TGTGCCAGCAGCGTAGCTACTGAGGCCGACTACACCTTC
>NA|TRBJ1-1|NA|TRBV5-1
CASSDRTLMNTEAFF
TGCGCCAGCAGCGACCGGACACTCATGAACACTGAAGCTTTCTTT
>TRBD2|TRBJ2-3|NA|TRBV9
CASSPGLADTDTQYF
TGTGCCAGCAGCCCGGGACTAGCGGACACAGATACGCAGTATTTT
>TRBD2|TRBJ2-5|NA|TRBV29-1
CSVEGSGGALGTQYF
TGCAGCGTTGAGGGTAGCGGGGGGGCTCTGGGGACCCAGTACTTC
>NA|TRBJ2-2|NA|TRBV11-2
CASTLGQTNTGELFF
TGTGCCAGCACCCTTGGACAGACGAACACCGGGGAGCTGTTTTTT
>TRBD2|TRBJ2-1|NA|TRBV6-1
CASSTPGGRVNEQFF
TGTGCCAGCAGCACTCCGGGCGGGAGGGTGAATGAGCAGTTCTTC
>NA|TRBJ2-6|NA|TRBV2
CASLGRYSGANVLTF
TGTGCCAGCCTCGGGAGATACTCTGGGGCCAACGTCCTGACTTTC
>TRBD1|TRBJ1-2|NA|TRBV7-2
CASSSAMPGQGGYTF
TGTGCCAGCAGCTCGGCAATGCCGGGACAGGGTGGCTACACCTTC
>TRBD1|TRBJ1-1|NA|TRBV10-3
CAISELQGALDTEAFF
TGTGCCATCAGTGAGTTGCAGGGGGCGCTGGACACTGAAGCTTTCTTT